Below are 18 T cell receptor beta chains sequenced from a single sample in a study of Ad26.COV2.S vaccination and SARS-CoV-2 variants. Specified treatment: around 19 received Ad26.COV2.S at low or high dose, single or two shots; 5 received placebo; per-sample allocation not given. Collection of samples fell on day 63 after the first vaccine or placebo injection. The table came from immunoSEQ multiplex PCR; TCRdb's copy has only in-frame clones and leaves some out. The sample contains 360,000 or so clones, approximately 91% of which appear only once. Sequenced material: peripheral blood, taken in a trial of Ad26.COV2.S vaccine versus placebo. These receptors were collected from a person between 18 and 65 years old who received the Ad26.COV2.S COVID-19 vaccine or a placebo.

The CDR3 here is CASSSRGTAPRYTF. In DNA, the CDR3 is TGTGCCAGCAGCTCCCGGGGGACGGCCCCTCGCTACACCTTC. The chain joins TRBV9 to TRBJ1-2; TRBD1 is a possible D gene (5 bases). Germline lookup yields CDR1 SGDLS and CDR2 YYNGEE. The V end lost 4 bases, the J end lost 9 bases, and 19 bases lay between the germline ends. CDR3 length equals 14 residues.

The rearrangement uses TRBV7-7 and TRBJ1-4; 8 positions match TRBD1. The CDR3 loop spans 15 amino acids. Trimming at V came to 5 bases and at J to 3 bases, leaving 5 bases not matched to a gene. From germline, CDR1 is SSHAT and CDR2 FNYEAQ (reference sequence). The CDR3 here is CASSLTGGANEKLFF. The CDR3 bases are TGTGCCAGCAGCCTAACAGGGGGAGCTAATGAAAAACTGTTTTTT.

The V call is TRBV29-1, the J call TRBJ2-3; a possible D gene is TRBD2 (5 bases). The germline V gene has CDR1 SQVTM and CDR2 ANQGSEA. V was trimmed by 7 bases and J by 4 bases, leaving 12 bases between them. This CDR3 is built from 12 residues. The CDR3 here is CSAPGGPDTQYF. The CDR3, as DNA: TGCAGCGCCCCCGGCGGGCCAGATACGCAGTATTTT.

V and J are TRBV28 and TRBJ2-6; D is undetermined. CDR1 and CDR2 from the germline V gene are MDHEN and SYDVKM. The length of the CDR3 is 14 residues. V was pared by 6 bases and J by 4 bases, with 10 bases between. The CDR3 region has the DNA TGTGCCAGCAGGGGATCTACCGGGGCCAACGTCCTGACTTTC. Translating gives CASRGSTGANVLTF.

The sample holds one count of this clone. V gene TRBV7-9 combines with J gene TRBJ2-1; 9 positions match TRBD2. Unmatched junction bases numbered 11, after V lost 1 base and J lost 7 bases. The V gene's germline CDR1 is SEHNR and CDR2 FQNEAQ (reference sequence). CDR3 length: 17 residues. The CDR3 DNA sequence: TGTGCCAGCAGCTTAGAAGAGGCGGGAGGGTTTAGGAATGAGCAGTTCTTC. Its translation: CASSLEEAGGFRNEQFF.

This chain links TRBV13 with TRBJ2-1, with D perhaps TRBD1 (5 bases). Trimming removed 0 bases at V and 7 bases at J, with 7 bases between. Germline V gives CDR1 PRHDT, CDR2 FYEKMQ (reference sequence). The CDR3 has 13 residues. CDR3 sequence reads: CASSLGRGNEQFF. The CDR3 nucleotides are TGTGCCAGCAGCTTAGGAAGGGGAAATGAGCAGTTCTTC.

V and J are TRBV12-5 and TRBJ2-3; D call uncertain. The V gene lost 7 bases and the J gene lost 0 bases, with 8 bases spanning the gap. The CDR3 covers 13 residues. Germline lookup yields CDR1 LGHNT and CDR2 FRNRAP. The CDR3 reads CASASDSTDTQYF. The CDR3 region has the DNA TGTGCTAGTGCCTCGGACAGCACAGATACGCAGTATTTT. The variable domain in full, completed from reference TRBV12-5 and TRBJ2-3, reads DARVTQTPRHKVTEMGQEVTMRCQPILGHNTVFWYRQTMMQGLELLAYFRNRAPLDDSGMPKDRFSAEMPDATLATLKIQPSEPRDSAVYFCASASDSTDTQYFGPGTRLTVL.

Points on this clone: This CDR3 is also generated by other DNA sequences in the sample. The chain couples TRBV28 to TRBJ2-2; D is uncertain. Germline V gene lookup returns CDR1 MDHEN and CDR2 SYDVKM. This CDR3 has 14 amino acids. Trimming left V 2 bases short and J 1 base short, with 5 bases between. For the CDR3, the DNA is TGTGCCAGCAGTTTAGGCGGGAACACCGGGGAGCTGTTTTTT. This gives the protein CASSLGGNTGELFF. Full variable domain (rest looked up from reference TRBV28 and TRBJ2-2): DVKVTQSSRYLVKRTGEKVFLECVQDMDHENMFWYRQDPGLGLRLIYFSYDVKMKEKGDIPEGYSVSREKKERFSLILESASTNQTSMYLCASSLGGNTGELFFGEGSRLTVL.

A single count supports this clone. The chain employs TRBV29-1 and TRBJ2-2; D unresolved. V was trimmed by 1 base and J by 4 bases, leaving 13 bases between them. The CDR3 runs 15 residues. Germline V gene sequence: CDR1 SQVTM, CDR2 ANQGSEA. The CDR3 protein is CSVEGSWGSTGELFF. The CDR3 DNA follows: TGCAGCGTTGAAGGCAGCTGGGGATCCACCGGGGAGCTGTTTTTT.

This clone was counted between two and nine times. The chain combines TRBV7-9 with TRBJ1-3; D unclear. CDR1 and CDR2 from the germline V gene are SEHNR and FQNEAQ (reference sequence). The CDR3 totals 15 residues. The V and J ends lost 4 bases and 0 bases respectively, with 10 bases between them. The CDR3 sequence: CASSWPQVSGNTIYF. The DNA for the CDR3 is TGTGCCAGCAGCTGGCCCCAGGTCTCTGGAAACACCATATATTTT.

This chain uses TRBV9 with TRBJ2-3; D gene ambiguous. The length of the CDR3 is 13 residues. V lost 5 bases and J lost 6, with 13 bases in between. The germline CDR1 and CDR2 sequences are SGDLS and YYNGEE. CDR3 loop: CASSSPPGDTQYF. Here the CDR3 DNA reads TGTGCCAGCAGTAGCCCTCCCGGGGATACGCAGTATTTT.

This chain uses TRBV9 with TRBJ1-6; D is possibly TRBD1 (6 bases). CDR3 length: 18 amino acids. Germline V gene lookup returns CDR1 SGDLS and CDR2 YYNGEE. V was trimmed by 0 bases and J by 0 bases, leaving 13 bases between them. The CDR3 DNA follows: TGTGCCAGCAGCGTAGATGACAGGCTAAGCTCCTATAATTCACCCCTCCACTTT. Translated, it gives CASSVDDRLSSYNSPLHF.

This clone was detected only once. The V call is TRBV6-5, the J call TRBJ1-4; D unclear. V shed 6 bases and J shed 3 bases, with 8 bases lying between them. The CDR3 loop spans 13 amino acids. Germline V lookup: CDR1 MNHEY, CDR2 SVGAGI. The CDR3 coding sequence is TGTGCCAGCAGCGGTAGACCTAATGAAAAACTGTTTTTT. It codes for CASSGRPNEKLFF.

This chain connects TRBV7-3 to TRBJ2-2; 11 bases fit TRBD1. The CDR3 is 19 amino acids. Losses at the gene ends were 2 bases for V and 6 bases for J; bases not matched to a gene: 14. Germline V gene lookup returns CDR1 SGHTA and CDR2 FQGTGA. This CDR3 reads CASSLWSASPDRGPGELFF. In DNA, the CDR3 is TGTGCCAGCAGCTTATGGTCCGCTTCCCCGGACAGGGGGCCCGGGGAGCTGTTTTTT.

The V call is TRBV28, the J call TRBJ2-1; D is uncertain. CDR3 length: 13 amino acids. The germline CDR1 and CDR2 sequences are MDHEN and SYDVKM. Trimming pared 0 bases from V and 6 bases from J, leaving 6 bases between. DNA of the CDR3: TGTGCCAGCAGTTTATGGGGTGGCAATGAGCAGTTCTTC. Translation: CASSLWGGNEQFF.

The rearrangement links TRBV6-5 to TRBJ1-4; possible D gene TRBD1, 5 bases. V lost 2 bases and J lost 6, with 10 bases in between. Germline V gives CDR1 MNHEY, CDR2 SVGAGI. This CDR3 has 14 residues. The CDR3 DNA follows: TGTGCCAGCAGTTACAGGGACGGTTATGAAAAACTGTTTTTT. Its protein is CASSYRDGYEKLFF.

The genes are TRBV4-1 and TRBJ2-2; possible D gene TRBD2, 6 bases. V lost 0 bases and J 4 bases, leaving 18 bases between the germline ends. Germline values: CDR1 MGHRA, CDR2 YSYEKL. The CDR3 runs 18 residues. CDR3 nucleotides: TGCGCCAGCAGCCAAGATCCCCGCGGGACCTTGGGCACCGGGGAGCTGTTTTTT. As protein: CASSQDPRGTLGTGELFF.

V usage is TRBV7-2 and J usage is TRBJ1-3; tentative D call: TRBD1 (5 bases). The V gene lost 5 bases and the J gene lost 4 bases, with 12 bases spanning the gap. The CDR3 loop spans 14 amino acids. Germline loops: CDR1 SGHTA, CDR2 FQGNSA. For the CDR3, the DNA is TGTGCCAGCAGCCGTGGGGGGTTCGGAAACACCATATATTTT. Encoded protein: CASSRGGFGNTIYF.